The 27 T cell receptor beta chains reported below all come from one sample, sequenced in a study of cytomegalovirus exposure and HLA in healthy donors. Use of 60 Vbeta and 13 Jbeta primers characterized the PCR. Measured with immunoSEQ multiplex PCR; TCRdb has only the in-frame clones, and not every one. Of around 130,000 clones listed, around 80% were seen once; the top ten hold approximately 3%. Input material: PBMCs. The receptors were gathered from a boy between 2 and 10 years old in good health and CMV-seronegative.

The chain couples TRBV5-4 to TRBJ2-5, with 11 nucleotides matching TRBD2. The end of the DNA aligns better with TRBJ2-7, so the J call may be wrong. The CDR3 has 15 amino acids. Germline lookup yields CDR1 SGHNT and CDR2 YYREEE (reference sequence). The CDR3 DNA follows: TGTGCCAGCAGCTTACTAGCGGGGGTCTCCTACGAGCAGTACTTC. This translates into CASSLLAGVSYEQYF.

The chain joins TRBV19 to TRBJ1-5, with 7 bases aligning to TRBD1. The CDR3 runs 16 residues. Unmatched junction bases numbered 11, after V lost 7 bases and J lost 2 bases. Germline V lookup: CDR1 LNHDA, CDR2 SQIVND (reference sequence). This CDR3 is CASMEVQGLGNQPQHF. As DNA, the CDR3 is TGTGCCAGTATGGAAGTACAGGGGTTGGGCAATCAGCCCCAGCATTTT.

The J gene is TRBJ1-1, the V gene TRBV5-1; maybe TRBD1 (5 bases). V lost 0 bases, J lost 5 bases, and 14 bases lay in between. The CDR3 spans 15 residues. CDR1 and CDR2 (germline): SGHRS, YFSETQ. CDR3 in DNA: TGCGCCAGCAGCTTGGACGGGGGGGATTATACTGAAGCTTTCTTT. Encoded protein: CASSLDGGDYTEAFF.

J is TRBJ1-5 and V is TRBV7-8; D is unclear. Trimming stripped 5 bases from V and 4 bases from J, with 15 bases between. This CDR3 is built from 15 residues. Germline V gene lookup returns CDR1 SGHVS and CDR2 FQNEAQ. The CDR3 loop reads CASSERGSGNQPQHF. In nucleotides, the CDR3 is TGTGCCAGCAGCGAACGTGGTAGCGGTAATCAGCCCCAGCATTTT.

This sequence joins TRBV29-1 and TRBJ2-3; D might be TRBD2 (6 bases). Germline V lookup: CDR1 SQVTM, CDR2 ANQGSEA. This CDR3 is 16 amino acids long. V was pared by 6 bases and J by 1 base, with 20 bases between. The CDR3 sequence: CSVLPYLTGGTDTQYF. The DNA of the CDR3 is TGCAGCGTCCTACCCTACTTAACGGGAGGCACAGATACGCAGTATTTT.

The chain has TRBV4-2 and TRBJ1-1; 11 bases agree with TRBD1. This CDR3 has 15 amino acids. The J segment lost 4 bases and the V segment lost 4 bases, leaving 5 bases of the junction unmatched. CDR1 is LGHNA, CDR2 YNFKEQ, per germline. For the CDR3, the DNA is TGTGCCAGCAGCCCCGGACAGGGGGCATCCACTGAAGCTTTCTTT. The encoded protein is CASSPGQGASTEAFF.

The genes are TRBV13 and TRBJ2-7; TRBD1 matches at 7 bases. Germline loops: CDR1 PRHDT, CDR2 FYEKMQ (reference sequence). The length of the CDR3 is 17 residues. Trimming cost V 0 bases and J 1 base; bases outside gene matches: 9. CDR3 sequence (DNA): TGTGCCAGCAGCTTAGGACAGGGGTCCTCCATATCCTACGAGCAGTACTTC. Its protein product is CASSLGQGSSISYEQYF.

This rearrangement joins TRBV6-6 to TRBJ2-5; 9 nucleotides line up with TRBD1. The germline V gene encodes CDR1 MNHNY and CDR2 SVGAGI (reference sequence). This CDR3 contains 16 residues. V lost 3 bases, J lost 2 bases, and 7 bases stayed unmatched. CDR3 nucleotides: TGTGCCAGCAGTTATCCGGACAGGGGCCCACAAGAGACCCAGTACTTC. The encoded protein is CASSYPDRGPQETQYF.

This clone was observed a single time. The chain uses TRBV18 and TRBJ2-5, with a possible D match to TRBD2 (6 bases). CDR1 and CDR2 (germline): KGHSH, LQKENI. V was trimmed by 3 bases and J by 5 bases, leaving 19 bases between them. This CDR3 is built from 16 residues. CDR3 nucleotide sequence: TGTGCCAGCTCACCCCCGCCTGGAGGGCTGGCGGAGACCCAGTACTTC. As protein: CASSPPPGGLAETQYF. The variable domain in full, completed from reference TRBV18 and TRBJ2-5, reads NAGVMQNPRHLVRRRGQEARLRCSPMKGHSHVYWYRQLPEEGLKFMVYLQKENIIDESGMPKERFSAEFPKEGPSILRIQQVVRGDSAAYFCASSPPPGGLAETQYFGPGTRLLVL.

The CDR3 sequence is CASSPVQGYYNEQFF. In DNA, the CDR3 is TGTGCCAGCTCACCAGTGCAGGGCTACTACAATGAGCAGTTCTTC. This rearrangement joins TRBV18 to TRBJ2-1, with D possibly matching TRBD1 (5 bases). The CDR3 has 15 residues. Germline CDR1 KGHSH, CDR2 LQKENI. Deletions cut 2 bases from V and 3 bases from J, with 11 bases between.

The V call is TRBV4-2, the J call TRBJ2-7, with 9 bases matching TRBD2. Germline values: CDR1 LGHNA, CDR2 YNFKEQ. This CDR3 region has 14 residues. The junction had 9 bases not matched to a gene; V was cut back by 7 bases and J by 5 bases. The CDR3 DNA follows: TGTGCCAGCAACGGGGCGGGGGGGGCAGACGAGCAGTACTTC. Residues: CASNGAGGADEQYF.

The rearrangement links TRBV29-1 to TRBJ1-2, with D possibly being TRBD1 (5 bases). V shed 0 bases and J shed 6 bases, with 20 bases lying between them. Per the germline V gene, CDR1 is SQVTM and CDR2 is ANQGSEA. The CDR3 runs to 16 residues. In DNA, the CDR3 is TGCAGCGTTGAAGATCCCGCCGAAGGAGCCAGGGATGGCTACACCTTC. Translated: CSVEDPAEGARDGYTF.

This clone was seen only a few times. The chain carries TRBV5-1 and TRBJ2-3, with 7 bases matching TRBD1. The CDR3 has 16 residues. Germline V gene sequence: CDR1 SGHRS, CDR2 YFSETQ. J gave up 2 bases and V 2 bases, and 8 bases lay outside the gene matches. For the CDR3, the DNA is TGCGCCAGCAGCTTAGGGGGCCGCCCGAACACAGATACGCAGTATTTT. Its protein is CASSLGGRPNTDTQYF. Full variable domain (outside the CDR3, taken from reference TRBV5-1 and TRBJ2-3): KAGVTQTPRYLIKTRGQQVTLSCSPISGHRSVSWYQQTPGQGLQFLFEYFSETQRNKGNFPGRFSGRQFSNSRSEMNVSTLELGDSALYLCASSLGGRPNTDTQYFGPGTRLTVL.

The CDR3 reads CASSQGSAGLGGYTF. CDR3 DNA: TGCGCCAGCAGCCAAGGGTCAGCGGGCCTTGGAGGCTACACCTTC. V is TRBV4-1 and J is TRBJ1-2; no clear D gene. The V end was cut by 1 base, the J end by 8 bases, with 17 bases between. The CDR3 sequence is 15 residues long. Germline CDR1 MGHRA, CDR2 YSYEKL.

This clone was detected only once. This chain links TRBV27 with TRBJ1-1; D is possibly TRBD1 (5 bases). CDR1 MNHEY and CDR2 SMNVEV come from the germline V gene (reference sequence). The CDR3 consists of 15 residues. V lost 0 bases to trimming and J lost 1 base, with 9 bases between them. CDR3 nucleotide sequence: TGTGCCAGCAGTTTATCCCGGACACAGAACACTGAAGCTTTCTTT. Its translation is CASSLSRTQNTEAFF.

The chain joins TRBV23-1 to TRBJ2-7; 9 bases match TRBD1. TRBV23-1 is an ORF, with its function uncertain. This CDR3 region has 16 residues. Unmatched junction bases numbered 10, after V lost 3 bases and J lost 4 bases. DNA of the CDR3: TGCGCCAGCAGTCATCACCGGGACAGGGCGACGTACGAGCAGTACGTC. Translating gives CASSHHRDRATYEQYV.

The DNA of the CDR3 is TGTGCCAGCAGTGAAGGGGTAGCGGGCTACACAGATACGCAGTATTTT. Protein: CASSEGVAGYTDTQYF. The J gene is TRBJ2-3, the V gene TRBV2; 7 nucleotides align to TRBD2. The CDR3 loop spans 16 amino acids. Germline V lookup: CDR1 SNHLY, CDR2 FYNNEI. Trimming removed 1 base from V and 2 bases from J; junction bases left unmatched: 6.

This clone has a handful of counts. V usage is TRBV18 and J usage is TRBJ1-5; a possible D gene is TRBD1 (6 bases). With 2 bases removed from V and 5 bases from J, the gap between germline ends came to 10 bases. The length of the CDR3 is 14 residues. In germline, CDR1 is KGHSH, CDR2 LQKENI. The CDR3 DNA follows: TGTGCCAGCTCACCAGGAGCAGGGGATCAGCCCCAGCATTTT. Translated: CASSPGAGDQPQHF. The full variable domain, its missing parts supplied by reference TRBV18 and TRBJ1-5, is NAGVMQNPRHLVRRRGQEARLRCSPMKGHSHVYWYRQLPEEGLKFMVYLQKENIIDESGMPKERFSAEFPKEGPSILRIQQVVRGDSAAYFCASSPGAGDQPQHFGDGTRLSIL.

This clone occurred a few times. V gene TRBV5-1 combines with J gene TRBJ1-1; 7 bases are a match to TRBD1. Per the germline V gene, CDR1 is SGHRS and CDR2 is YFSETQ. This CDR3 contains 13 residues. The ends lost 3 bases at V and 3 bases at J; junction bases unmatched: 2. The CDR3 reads CASSSTGDTEAFF. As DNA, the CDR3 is TGCGCCAGCAGCTCAACAGGGGACACTGAAGCTTTCTTT.

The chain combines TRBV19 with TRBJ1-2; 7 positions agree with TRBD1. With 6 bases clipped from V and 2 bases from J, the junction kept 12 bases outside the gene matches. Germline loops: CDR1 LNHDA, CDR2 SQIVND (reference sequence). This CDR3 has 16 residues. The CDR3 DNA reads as TGTGCCAGTAGGCGTGGACAGGAGATGCCAAACTATGGCTACACCTTC. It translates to CASRRGQEMPNYGYTF.

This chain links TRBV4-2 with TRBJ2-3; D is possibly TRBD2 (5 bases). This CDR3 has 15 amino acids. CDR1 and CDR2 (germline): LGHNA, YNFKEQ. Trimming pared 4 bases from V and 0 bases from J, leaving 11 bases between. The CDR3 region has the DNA TGTGCCAGCAGCCCTGAGGGCAGAAGCACAGATACGCAGTATTTT. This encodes CASSPEGRSTDTQYF.

The CDR3 DNA sequence: TGTGCCAGCAGTGACCCGATAACAGGGGGCGTCCGTGAAAAACTGTTTTTT. Amino acid sequence: CASSDPITGGVREKLFF. The chain is built from TRBV25-1 and TRBJ1-4; 9 bases fit TRBD1. V was clipped by 3 bases and J by 7 bases; unmatched bases: 12. The CDR3 spans 17 residues. Germline V gene sequence: CDR1 MGHDK, CDR2 SYGVNS.

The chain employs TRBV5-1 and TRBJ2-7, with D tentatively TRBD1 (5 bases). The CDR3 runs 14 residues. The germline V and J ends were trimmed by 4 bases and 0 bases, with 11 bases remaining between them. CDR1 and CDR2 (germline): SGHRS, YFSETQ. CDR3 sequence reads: CASSLQQASYEQYV. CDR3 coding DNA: TGCGCCAGCAGCCTCCAACAGGCCTCCTACGAGCAGTACGTC.

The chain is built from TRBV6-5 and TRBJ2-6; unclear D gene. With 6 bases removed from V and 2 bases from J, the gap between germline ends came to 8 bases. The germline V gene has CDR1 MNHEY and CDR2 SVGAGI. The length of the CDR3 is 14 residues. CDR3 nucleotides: TGTGCCAGCAGCTACGAGCCTGGGGCCAACGTCCTGACTTTC. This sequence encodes CASSYEPGANVLTF.

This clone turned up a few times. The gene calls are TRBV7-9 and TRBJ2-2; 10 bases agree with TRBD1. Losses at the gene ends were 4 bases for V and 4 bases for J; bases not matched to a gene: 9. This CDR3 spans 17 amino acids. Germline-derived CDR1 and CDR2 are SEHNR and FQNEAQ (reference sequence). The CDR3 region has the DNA TGTGCCAGCAGCTCGCAGAGACAGGGGGCGTTCACCGGGGAGCTGTTTTTT. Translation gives CASSSQRQGAFTGELFF.

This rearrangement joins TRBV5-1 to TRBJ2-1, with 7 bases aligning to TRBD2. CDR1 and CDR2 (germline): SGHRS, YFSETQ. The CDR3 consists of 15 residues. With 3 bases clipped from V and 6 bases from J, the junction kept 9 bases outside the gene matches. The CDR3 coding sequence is TGCGCCAGCAGCTCCGGACTAGATTGGCTCAATGAGCAGTTCTTC. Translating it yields CASSSGLDWLNEQFF.

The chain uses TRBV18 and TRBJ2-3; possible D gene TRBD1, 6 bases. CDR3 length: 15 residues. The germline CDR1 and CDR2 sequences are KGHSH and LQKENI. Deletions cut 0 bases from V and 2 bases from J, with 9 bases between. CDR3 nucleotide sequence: TGTGCCAGCTCACCACCAGTGGGACACACAGATACGCAGTATTTT. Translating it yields CASSPPVGHTDTQYF. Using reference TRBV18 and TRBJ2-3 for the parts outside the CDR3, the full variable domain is NAGVMQNPRHLVRRRGQEARLRCSPMKGHSHVYWYRQLPEEGLKFMVYLQKENIIDESGMPKERFSAEFPKEGPSILRIQQVVRGDSAAYFCASSPPVGHTDTQYFGPGTRLTVL.